This T cell receptor beta chain was profiled in a study of blood T cell repertoires in COVID-19 (dated by TCRdb to about 2020). About the full investigation: Collaborator samples came from the United States, Italy and Spain and covered acute and convalescent phases of COVID-19. The samples were drawn from the first 160 participants of the ongoing ImmuneRACE study and from over 950 subjects provided by 6 global collaborators. HLA class I and class II types, where available, came from metadata supplied by the sample provider rather than from assay-based typing. The prospective study material was composed of cDNA or gDNA derived from T cells, B-cell-depleted T cells, or PBMCs. The repertoires were released in a freely available public database meant as a resource for research on the immune response to SARS-CoV-2. Subjects who had been exposed to COVID-19, were actively infected with it, or had recovered from it provided the deeply sampled blood TCRbeta repertoires that made up the dataset. A de-identified subject ID, COVID-19 status, age in years and sex were almost always included in the sample metadata.

What the work shows at the level of the full study, not this receptor alone: How much clinical and demographic metadata was included differed by source and by participant, and the metadata was provided uncurated.

The CDR3 holds 15 amino acids from the cysteine to the phenylalanine. The entry retains the CDR3 DNA only, 45 bases that are in frame from base 1. The junction carries 10 bases between V and J, which are trimmed by 0 bases and 4 bases respectively. Taken from the germline V gene, the CDR1 and CDR2 loops are SGHDN and FVKESK. About this clone: Its antigen has not been determined. It has no much larger one-base neighbor in the sample; base qualities were not kept.

The immunoSEQ Assay, a bias-controlled multiplex PCR, was used to amplify TCRbeta CDR3 regions from genomic DNA. The study's processing was this. Nucleated cell counts per sample were estimated from amplification of reference gene primers within the assay. Sequence reads were collapsed and filtered to measure the absolute abundance of every unique TCRbeta CDR3 rearrangement. For each sample, productive Simpson clonality was calculated as the square root of Simpson's diversity index over productive rearrangements. Held by TCRdb, this immuneACCESS table contains in-frame sequences only and omits some clones. Under half of the omission traces to an unresolved V gene where checked; the cause of the rest is unknown. That table furnishes V, J and clone size, whereas the DNA furnished D and trimming. The sample data list approximately 160,000 clones, and 65% to 85% of these were observed just once. The ten most abundant clones make up 3.7% of the sample.

Whole blood was collected in K2EDTA tubes by collaborating institutions according to the institutions' own protocols. For TCRbeta analysis, collaborators shipped samples in one of three forms: frozen whole blood, isolated PBMCs, or DNA extracted from either of those sample types. The sequencing input was peripheral blood. This sequence was found in a woman older than 75 with acute or convalescent COVID-19. The receptor chain draws on TRBV14 and TRBJ1-3; the D region possibly corresponds to TRBD1 (5 bases align). CDR3 reads: CASSQDPGPGNTIYF. The DNA sequence is given as TGTGCCAGCAGCCAAGATCCAGGGCCCGGAAACACCATATATTTT.